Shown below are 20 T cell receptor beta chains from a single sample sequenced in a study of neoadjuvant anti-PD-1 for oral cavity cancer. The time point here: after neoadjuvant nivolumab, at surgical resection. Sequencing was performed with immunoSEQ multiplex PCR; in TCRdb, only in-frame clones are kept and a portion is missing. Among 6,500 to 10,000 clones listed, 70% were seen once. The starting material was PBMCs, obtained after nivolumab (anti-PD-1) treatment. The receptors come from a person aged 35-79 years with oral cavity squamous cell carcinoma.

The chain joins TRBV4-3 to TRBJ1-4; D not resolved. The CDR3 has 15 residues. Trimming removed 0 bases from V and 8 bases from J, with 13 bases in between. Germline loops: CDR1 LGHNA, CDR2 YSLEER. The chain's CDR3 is CASSQDPGWGEKLFF. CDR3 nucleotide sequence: TGCGCCAGCAGCCAAGATCCTGGGTGGGGAGAAAAACTGTTTTTT.

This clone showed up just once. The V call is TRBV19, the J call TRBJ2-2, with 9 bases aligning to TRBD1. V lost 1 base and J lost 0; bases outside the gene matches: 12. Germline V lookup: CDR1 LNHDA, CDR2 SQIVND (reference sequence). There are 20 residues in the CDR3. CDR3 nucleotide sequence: TGTGCCAGTAGTATAGTCCGGTGGACAGGGGCGTTCGCGAACACCGGGGAGCTGTTTTTT. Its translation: CASSIVRWTGAFANTGELFF.

In DNA, the CDR3 is TGTGCCAGTAGTATATACGGCAGCCTCTACGAGCAGTACTTC. Protein sequence: CASSIYGSLYEQYF. The chain combines TRBV19 with TRBJ2-7; no clear D gene. V lost 2 bases, J lost 3 bases, and 11 bases lay in between. There are 14 residues in the CDR3. Germline V gene sequence: CDR1 LNHDA, CDR2 SQIVND (reference sequence).

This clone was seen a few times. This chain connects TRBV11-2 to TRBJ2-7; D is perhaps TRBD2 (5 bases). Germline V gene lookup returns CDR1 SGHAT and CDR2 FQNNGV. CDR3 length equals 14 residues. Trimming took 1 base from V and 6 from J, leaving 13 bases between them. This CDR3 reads CASSLGPVRGEQYF. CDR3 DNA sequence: TGTGCCAGCAGCTTAGGACCCGTTCGGGGCGAGCAGTACTTC.

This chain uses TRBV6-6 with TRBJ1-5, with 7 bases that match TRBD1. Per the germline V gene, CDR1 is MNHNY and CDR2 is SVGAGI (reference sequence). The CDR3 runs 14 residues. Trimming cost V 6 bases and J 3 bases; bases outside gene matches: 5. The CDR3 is CASRNRGDNQPQHF. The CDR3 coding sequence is TGTGCCAGCAGAAACAGGGGAGACAATCAGCCCCAGCATTTT.

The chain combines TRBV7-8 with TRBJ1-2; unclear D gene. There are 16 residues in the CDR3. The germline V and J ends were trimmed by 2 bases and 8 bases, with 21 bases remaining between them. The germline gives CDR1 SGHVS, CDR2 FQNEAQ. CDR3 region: CASSLKMSTLSAGYTF. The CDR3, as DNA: TGTGCCAGCAGCTTAAAAATGTCGACTCTAAGTGCAGGCTACACCTTC.

The CDR3 nucleotides read TGTGCCAGCAGCCAAGACCCGACTAGCGGGGACTCCTACAATGAGCAGTTCTTC. This encodes CASSQDPTSGDSYNEQFF. The rearrangement joins TRBV4-2 to TRBJ2-1, with 11 bases identical to TRBD2. CDR3 size: 18 residues. Germline V gene data show CDR1 as LGHNA and CDR2 as YNFKEQ. V was clipped by 0 bases and J by 0 bases; unmatched bases: 4.

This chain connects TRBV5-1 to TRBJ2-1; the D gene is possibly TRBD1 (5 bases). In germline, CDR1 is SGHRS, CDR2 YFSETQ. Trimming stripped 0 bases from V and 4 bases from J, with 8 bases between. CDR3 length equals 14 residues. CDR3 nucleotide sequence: TGCGCCAGCAGCTTGGAAGGGGTTTACAATGAGCAGTTCTTC. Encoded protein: CASSLEGVYNEQFF.

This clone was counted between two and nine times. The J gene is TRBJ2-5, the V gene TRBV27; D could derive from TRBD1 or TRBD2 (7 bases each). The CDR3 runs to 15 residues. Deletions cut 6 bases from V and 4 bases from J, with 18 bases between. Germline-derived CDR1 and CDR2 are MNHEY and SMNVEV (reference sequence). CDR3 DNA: TGTGCCAGCAGCAGGGGGACTACTCGGGGAGAGACCCAGTACTTC. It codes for CASSRGTTRGETQYF.

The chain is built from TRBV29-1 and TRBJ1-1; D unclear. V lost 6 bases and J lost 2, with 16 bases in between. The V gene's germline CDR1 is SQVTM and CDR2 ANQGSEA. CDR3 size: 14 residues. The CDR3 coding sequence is TGCAGCGTCAAGCTCTACACAGAAAACACTGAAGCTTTCTTT. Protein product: CSVKLYTENTEAFF.

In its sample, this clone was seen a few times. Here the CDR3 reads CASSETGDGNQPQHF. The CDR3 DNA follows: TGTGCCAGCAGTGAGACAGGGGACGGCAATCAGCCCCAGCATTTT. V gene TRBV6-1 combines with J gene TRBJ1-5, with 8 bases that match TRBD1. In germline, CDR1 is MNHNS, CDR2 SASEGT. This CDR3 contains 15 residues. Germline trimming cut 3 bases from V and 2 bases from J; bases unmatched to any gene: 3.

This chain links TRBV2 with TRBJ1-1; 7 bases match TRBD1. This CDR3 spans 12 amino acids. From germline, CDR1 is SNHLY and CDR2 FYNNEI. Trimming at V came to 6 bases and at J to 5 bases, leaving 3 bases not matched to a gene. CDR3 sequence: CASSDRVTEAFF. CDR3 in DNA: TGTGCCAGCAGCGACAGGGTAACTGAAGCTTTCTTT.

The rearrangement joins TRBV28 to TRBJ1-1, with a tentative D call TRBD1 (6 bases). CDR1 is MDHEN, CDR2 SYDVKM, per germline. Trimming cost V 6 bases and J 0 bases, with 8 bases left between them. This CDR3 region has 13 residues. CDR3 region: CASRDSLNTEAFF. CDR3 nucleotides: TGTGCCAGCAGGGACAGTCTGAACACTGAAGCTTTCTTT. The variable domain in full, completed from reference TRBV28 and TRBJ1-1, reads DVKVTQSSRYLVKRTGEKVFLECVQDMDHENMFWYRQDPGLGLRLIYFSYDVKMKEKGDIPEGYSVSREKKERFSLILESASTNQTSMYLCASRDSLNTEAFFGQGTRLTVV.

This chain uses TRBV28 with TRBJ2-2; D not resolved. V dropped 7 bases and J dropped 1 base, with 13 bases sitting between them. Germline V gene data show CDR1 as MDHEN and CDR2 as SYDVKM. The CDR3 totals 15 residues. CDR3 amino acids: CASKIPTGNTGELFF. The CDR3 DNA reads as TGTGCCAGCAAGATTCCAACCGGGAACACCGGGGAGCTGTTTTTT.

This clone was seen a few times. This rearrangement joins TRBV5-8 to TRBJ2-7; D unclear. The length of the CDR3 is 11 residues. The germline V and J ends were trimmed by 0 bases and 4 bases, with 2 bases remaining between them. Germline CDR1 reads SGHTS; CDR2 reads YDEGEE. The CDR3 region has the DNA TGTGCCAGCAGCTTGGGTTACGAGCAGTACTTC. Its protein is CASSLGYEQYF.

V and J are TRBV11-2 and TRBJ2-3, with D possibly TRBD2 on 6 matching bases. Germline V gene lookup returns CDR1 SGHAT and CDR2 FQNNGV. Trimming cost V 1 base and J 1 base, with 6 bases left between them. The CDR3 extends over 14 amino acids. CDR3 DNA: TGTGCCAGCAGCTTAGCGGGGGGCACAGATACGCAGTATTTT. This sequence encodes CASSLAGGTDTQYF.

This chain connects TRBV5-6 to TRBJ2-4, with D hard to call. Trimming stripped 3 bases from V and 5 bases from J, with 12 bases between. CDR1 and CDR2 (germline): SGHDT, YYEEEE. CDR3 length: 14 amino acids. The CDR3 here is CASSWITGENIQYF. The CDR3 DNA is TGTGCCAGCAGCTGGATCACTGGGGAAAACATTCAGTACTTC.

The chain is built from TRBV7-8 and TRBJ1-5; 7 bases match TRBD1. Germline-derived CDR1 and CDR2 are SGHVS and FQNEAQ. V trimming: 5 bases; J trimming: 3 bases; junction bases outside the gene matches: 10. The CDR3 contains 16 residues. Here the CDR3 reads CASSPEIGTVNQPQHF. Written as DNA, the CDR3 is TGTGCCAGCAGCCCCGAAATCGGGACAGTCAATCAGCCCCAGCATTTT. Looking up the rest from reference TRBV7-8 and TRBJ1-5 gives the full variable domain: GAGVSQSPRYKVAKRGQDVALRCDPISGHVSLFWYQQALGQGPEFLTYFQNEAQLDKSGLPSDRFFAERPEGSVSTLKIQRTQQEDSAVYLCASSPEIGTVNQPQHFGDGTRLSIL.

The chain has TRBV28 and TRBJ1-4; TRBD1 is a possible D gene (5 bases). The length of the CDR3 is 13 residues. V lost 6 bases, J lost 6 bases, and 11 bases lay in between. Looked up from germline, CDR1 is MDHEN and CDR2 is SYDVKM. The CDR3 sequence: CASSRVQDEKLFF. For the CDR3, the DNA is TGTGCCAGCAGCCGCGTACAGGATGAAAAACTGTTTTTT.

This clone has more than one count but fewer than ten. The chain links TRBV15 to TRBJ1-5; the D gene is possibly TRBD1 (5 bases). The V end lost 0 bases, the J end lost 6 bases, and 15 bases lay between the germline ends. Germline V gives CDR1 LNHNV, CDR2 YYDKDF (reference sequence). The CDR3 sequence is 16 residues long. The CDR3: CATSRDSLTVGQPQHF. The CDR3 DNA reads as TGTGCCACCAGCAGAGATTCATTGACAGTCGGTCAGCCCCAGCATTTT.